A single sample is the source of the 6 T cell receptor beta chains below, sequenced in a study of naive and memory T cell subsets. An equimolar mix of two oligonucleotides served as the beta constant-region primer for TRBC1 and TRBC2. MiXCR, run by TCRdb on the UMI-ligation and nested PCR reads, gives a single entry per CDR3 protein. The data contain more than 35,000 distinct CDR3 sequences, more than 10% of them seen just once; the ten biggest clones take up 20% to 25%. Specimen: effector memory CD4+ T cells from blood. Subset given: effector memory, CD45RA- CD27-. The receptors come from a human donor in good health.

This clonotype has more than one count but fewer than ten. CDR3 sequence reads: CASSVFNTEAFF. The CDR3 DNA follows: TGTGCCAGCAGTGTTTTCAACACTGAAGCTTTCTTT. V and J are TRBV2 and TRBJ1-1; D is uncertain. Germline assignment: CDR1 SNHLY and CDR2 FYNNEI. The germline V and J ends were trimmed by 4 bases and 2 bases, with 5 bases remaining between them. This CDR3 has 12 residues.

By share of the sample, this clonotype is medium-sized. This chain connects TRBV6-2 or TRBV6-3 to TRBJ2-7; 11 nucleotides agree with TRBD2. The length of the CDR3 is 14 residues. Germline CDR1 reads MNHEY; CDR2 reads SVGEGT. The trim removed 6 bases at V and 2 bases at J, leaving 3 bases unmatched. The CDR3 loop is CASRVAGGPYEQYF. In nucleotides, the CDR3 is TGTGCCAGCAGAGTAGCGGGAGGGCCCTACGAGCAGTACTTC.

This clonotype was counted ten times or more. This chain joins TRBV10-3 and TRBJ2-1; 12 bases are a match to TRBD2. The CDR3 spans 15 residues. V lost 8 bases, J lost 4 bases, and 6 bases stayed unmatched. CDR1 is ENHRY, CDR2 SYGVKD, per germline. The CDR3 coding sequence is TGTGCCATCCAGACTAGCGGGAGACTTTACAATGAGCAGTTCTTC. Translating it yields CAIQTSGRLYNEQFF.

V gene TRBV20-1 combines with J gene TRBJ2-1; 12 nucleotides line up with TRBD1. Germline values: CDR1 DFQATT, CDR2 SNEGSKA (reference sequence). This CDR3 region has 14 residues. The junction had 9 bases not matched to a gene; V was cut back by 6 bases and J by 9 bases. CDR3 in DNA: TGCAGTGCGAGCAGGGACAGGGGGCATAGTGAGCAGTTCTTC. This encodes CSASRDRGHSEQFF.

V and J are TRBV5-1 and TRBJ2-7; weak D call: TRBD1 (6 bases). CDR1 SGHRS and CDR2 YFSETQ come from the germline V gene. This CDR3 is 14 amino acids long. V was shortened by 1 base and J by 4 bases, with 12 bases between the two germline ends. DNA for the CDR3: TGCGCCAGCAGCTTGACAGGGAGTCCATACGAGCAGTACTTC. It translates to CASSLTGSPYEQYF. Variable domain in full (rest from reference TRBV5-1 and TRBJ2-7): KAGVTQTPRYLIKTRGQQVTLSCSPISGHRSVSWYQQTPGQGLQFLFEYFSETQRNKGNFPGRFSGRQFSNSRSEMNVSTLELGDSALYLCASSLTGSPYEQYFGPGTRLTVT.

CDR3 bases: TGCAGTGCTACTTCTGGGACTAGCGGACGACAAGAGACCCAGTACTTC. Translated: CSATSGTSGRQETQYF. V usage is TRBV20-1 and J usage is TRBJ2-5; the match to TRBD2 covers 11 bases. The CDR3 length is 16 residues. Germline-derived CDR1 and CDR2 are DFQATT and SNEGSKA (reference sequence). With 4 bases clipped from V and 2 bases from J, the junction kept 9 bases outside the gene matches.